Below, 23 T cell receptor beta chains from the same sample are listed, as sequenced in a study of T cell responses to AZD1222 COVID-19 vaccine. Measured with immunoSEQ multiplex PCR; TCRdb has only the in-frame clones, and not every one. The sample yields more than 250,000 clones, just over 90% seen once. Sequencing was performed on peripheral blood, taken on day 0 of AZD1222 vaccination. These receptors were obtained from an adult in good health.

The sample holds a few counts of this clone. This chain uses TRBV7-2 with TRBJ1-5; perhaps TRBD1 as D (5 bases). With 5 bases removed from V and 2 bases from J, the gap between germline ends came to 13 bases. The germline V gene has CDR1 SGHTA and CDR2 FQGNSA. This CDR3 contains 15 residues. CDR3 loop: CASSTQWGGNQPQHF. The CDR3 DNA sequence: TGTGCCAGCAGCACACAGTGGGGGGGCAATCAGCCCCAGCATTTT.

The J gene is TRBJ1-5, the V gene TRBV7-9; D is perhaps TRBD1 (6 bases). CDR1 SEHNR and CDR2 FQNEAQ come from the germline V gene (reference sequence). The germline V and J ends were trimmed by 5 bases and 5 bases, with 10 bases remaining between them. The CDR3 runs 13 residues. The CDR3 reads CASSRQEDQPQHF. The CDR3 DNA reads TGTGCCAGCAGCCGACAGGAGGATCAGCCCCAGCATTTT. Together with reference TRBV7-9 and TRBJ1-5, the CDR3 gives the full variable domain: DTGVSQNPRHKITKRGQNVTFRCDPISEHNRLYWYRQTLGQGPEFLTYFQNEAQLEKSRLLSDRFSAERPKGSFSTLEIQRTEQGDSAMYLCASSRQEDQPQHFGDGTRLSIL.

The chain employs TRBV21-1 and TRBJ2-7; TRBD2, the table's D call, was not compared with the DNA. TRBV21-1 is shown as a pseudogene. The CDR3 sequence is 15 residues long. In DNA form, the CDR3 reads TGTGCCAGCAGCCCCCCCGGCGGGGGGAAGGTAGAGCAGTACTTC. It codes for CASSPPGGGKVEQYF.

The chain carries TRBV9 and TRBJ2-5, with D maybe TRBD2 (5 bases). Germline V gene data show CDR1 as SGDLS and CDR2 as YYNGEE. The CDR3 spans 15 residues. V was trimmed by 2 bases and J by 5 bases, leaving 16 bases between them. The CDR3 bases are TGTGCCAGCAGCGTGGCAGGAGGTTGGCCGGAGACCCAGTACTTC. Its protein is CASSVAGGWPETQYF. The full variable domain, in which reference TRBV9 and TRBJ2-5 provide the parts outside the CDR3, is DSGVTQTPKHLITATGQRVTLRCSPRSGDLSVYWYQQSLDQGLQFLIQYYNGEERAKGNILERFSAQQFPDLHSELNLSSLELGDSALYFCASSVAGGWPETQYFGPGTRLLVL.

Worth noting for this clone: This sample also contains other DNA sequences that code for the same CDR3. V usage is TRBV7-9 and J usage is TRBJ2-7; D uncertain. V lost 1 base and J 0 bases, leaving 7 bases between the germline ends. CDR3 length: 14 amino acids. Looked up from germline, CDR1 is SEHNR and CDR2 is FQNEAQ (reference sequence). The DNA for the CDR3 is TGTGCCAGCAGCTTAGTGGGCAGCTCCTACGAGCAGTACTTC. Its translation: CASSLVGSSYEQYF.

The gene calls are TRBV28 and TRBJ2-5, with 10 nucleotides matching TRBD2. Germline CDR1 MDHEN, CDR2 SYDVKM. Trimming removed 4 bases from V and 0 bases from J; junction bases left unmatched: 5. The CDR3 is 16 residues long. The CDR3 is CASSSPTSGDQETQYF. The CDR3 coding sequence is TGTGCCAGCAGTTCACCCACTAGCGGGGACCAAGAGACCCAGTACTTC.

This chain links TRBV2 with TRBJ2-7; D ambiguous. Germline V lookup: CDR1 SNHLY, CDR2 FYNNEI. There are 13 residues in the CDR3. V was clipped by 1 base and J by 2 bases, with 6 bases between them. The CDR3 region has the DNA TGTGCCAGCAGTGAAGAGAGACCCTACGAGCAGTACTTC. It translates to CASSEERPYEQYF.

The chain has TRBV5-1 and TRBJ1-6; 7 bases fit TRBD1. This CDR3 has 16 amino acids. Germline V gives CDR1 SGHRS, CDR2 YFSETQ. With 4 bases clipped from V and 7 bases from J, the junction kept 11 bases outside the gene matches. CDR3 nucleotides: TGCGCCAGCAGCCTACAGCCGGGACAGAACAATTCACCCCTCCACTTT. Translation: CASSLQPGQNNSPLHF.

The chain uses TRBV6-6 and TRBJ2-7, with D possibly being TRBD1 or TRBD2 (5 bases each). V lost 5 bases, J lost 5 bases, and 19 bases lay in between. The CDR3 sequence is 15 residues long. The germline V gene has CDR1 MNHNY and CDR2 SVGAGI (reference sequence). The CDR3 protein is CASSTRGREGNEQYF. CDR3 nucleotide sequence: TGTGCCAGCAGTACCCGGGGCAGGGAAGGAAACGAGCAGTACTTC.

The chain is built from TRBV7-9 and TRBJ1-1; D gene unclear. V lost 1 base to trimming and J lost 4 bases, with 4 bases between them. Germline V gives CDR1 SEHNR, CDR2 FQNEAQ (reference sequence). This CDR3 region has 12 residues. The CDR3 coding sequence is TGTGCCAGCAGCTTAGTCTTCACTGAAGCTTTCTTT. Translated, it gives CASSLVFTEAFF.

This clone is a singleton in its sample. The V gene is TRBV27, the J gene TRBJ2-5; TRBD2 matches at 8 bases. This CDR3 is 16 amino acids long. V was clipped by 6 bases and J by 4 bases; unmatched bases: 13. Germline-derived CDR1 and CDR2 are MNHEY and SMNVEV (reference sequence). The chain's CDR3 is CASRPRRAGAGETQYF. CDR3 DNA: TGTGCCAGCAGGCCCCGGAGAGCGGGAGCGGGAGAGACCCAGTACTTC.

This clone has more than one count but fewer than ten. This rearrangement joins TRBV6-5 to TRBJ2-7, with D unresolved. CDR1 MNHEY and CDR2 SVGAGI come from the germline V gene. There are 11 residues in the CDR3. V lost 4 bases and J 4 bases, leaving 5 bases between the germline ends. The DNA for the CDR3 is TGTGCCAGCAGTTGGGGATACGAGCAGTACTTC. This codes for CASSWGYEQYF.

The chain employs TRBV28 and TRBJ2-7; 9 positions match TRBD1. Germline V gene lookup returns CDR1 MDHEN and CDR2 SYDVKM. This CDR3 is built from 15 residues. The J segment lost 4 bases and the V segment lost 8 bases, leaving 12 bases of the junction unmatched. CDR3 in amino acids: CASVGDREERYEQYF. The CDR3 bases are TGTGCCAGCGTTGGGGACAGGGAGGAGAGATACGAGCAGTACTTC.

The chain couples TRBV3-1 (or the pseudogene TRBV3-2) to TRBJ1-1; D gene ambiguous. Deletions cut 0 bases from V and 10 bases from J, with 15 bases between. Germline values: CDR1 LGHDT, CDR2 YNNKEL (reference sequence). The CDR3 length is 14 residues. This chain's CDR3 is CASSQDSRHYGAFF. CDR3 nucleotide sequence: TGTGCCAGCAGCCAAGATTCGAGACATTACGGAGCTTTCTTT.

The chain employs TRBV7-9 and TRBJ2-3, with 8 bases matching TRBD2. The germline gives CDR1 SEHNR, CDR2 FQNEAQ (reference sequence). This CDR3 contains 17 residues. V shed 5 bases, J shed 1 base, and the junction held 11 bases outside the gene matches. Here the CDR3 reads CASSRRGGLVRTDTQYF. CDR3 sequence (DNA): TGTGCCAGCAGCCGAAGGGGGGGACTAGTGCGCACAGATACGCAGTATTTT.

The CDR3 DNA reads as TGTGCCAGCAGTTTAGGGGTTCCCTATGGCTACACCTTC. It specifies CASSLGVPYGYTF. The rearrangement uses TRBV12-3 or TRBV12-4 and TRBJ1-2, with D hard to call. V dropped 1 base and J dropped 4 bases, with 7 bases sitting between them. The CDR3 contains 13 residues.

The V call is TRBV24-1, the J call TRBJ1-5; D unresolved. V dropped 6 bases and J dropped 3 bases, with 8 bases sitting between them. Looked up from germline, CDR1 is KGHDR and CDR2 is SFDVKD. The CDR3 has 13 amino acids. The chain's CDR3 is CATSRGVNQPQHF. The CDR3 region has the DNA TGTGCCACCAGTCGTGGAGTCAATCAGCCCCAGCATTTT.

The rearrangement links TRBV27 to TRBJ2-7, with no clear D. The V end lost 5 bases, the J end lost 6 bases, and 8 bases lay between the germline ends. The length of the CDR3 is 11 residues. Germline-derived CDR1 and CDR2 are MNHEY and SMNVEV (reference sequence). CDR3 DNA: TGTGCCAGCAGTCAGCATCCCGAGCAGTACTTC. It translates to CASSQHPEQYF.

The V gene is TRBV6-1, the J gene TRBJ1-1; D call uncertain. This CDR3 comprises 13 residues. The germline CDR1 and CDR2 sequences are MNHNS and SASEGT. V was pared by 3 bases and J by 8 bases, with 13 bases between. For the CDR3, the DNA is TGTGCCAGCAGTGAGTCCCATCCGGGGGAAGCTTTCTTT. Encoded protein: CASSESHPGEAFF.

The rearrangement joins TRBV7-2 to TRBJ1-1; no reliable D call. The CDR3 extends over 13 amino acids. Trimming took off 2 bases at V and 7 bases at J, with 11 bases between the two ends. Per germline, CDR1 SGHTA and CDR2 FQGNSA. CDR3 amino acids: CASSLPTVDEAFF. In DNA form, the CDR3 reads TGTGCCAGCAGCTTACCCACGGTCGATGAAGCTTTCTTT.

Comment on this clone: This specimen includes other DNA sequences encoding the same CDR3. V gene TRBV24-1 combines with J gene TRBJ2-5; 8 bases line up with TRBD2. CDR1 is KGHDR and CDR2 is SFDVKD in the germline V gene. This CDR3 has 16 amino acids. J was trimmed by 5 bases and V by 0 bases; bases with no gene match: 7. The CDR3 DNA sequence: TGTGCCACCAGTGATTTGGGCCTAGCGGGCGGTGAGACCCAGTACTTC. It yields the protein CATSDLGLAGGETQYF.

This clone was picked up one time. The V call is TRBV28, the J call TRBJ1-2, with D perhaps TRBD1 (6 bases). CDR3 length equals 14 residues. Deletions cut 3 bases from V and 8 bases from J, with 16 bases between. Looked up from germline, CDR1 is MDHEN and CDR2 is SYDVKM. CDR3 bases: TGTGCCAGCAGTTTCCCCGGGCAGGGGATGGGCTACACCTTC. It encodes CASSFPGQGMGYTF.

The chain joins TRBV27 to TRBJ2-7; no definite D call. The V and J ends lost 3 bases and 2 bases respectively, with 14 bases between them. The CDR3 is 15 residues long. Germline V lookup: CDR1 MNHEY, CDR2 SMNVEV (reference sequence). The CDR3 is CASSLTATPTYEQYF. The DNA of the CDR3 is TGTGCCAGCAGTTTGACGGCGACCCCAACCTACGAGCAGTACTTC.